The clone carrying this T cell receptor beta chain was observed at least ten times. Its target is unknown. TCRdb analysed the 5' RACE reads with MiXCR anew, one entry per CDR3 protein. Seen here are roughly 40,000 distinct CDR3 sequences, about 4.2% observed once, and the top ten hold roughly 4%. This sample is drawn from a study of CD8 T cells in ankylosing spondylitis. Broader study findings: In reactive arthritis synovial fluid and blood, some motif variants had been reported before. Blood from ankylosing spondylitis patients appeared to carry a characteristic roughly 8-variant TCR beta motif. Significant enrichment of disease-linked clones was reported in matched ankylosing spondylitis synovial fluid. CD8+ cells made up the disease-linked clones, which were relatively rare in peripheral blood.

Sequencing was performed on blood, either unsorted or a sorted T cell fraction (not recorded which). The sequence derives from a female donor with ankylosing spondylitis or in good health (not recorded which).

Here the CDR3 reads CASSPRLAEGEKLFF. The CDR3 DNA sequence: TGTGCCAGCAGCCCCCGGTTGGCGGAAGGTGAAAAACTGTTTTTT. The chain has TRBV9 and TRBJ1-4; D not certain. The CDR3 spans 15 residues. Germline V CDR1 and CDR2: SGDLS, YYNGEE. V shed 4 bases and J shed 7 bases, with 17 bases lying between them.